This T cell receptor (beta chain) was sequenced during a study of cytomegalovirus exposure and HLA in healthy donors. General study findings and limits: A few of the chains that were CMV-associated were confirmed in vitro to be specific for CMV antigens. Reported performance of the classifier showed diagnosis of cytomegalovirus status with high specificity and sensitivity. Researchers counted 150 to 200 TCR beta chains as cytomegalovirus-associated.

The donors formed part of the approximately 110-subject validation cohort, distinct from the roughly 630-subject first cohort. On this clone: As yet, its antigen is unknown.

Assay used: immunoSEQ multiplex PCR; TCRdb lists only in-frame clones, some missing. The sample records 90,000 to 130,000 clones, about 92% being singletons. The CDR3 sequence is 15 residues long. CDR1 MGHDK and CDR2 SYGVNS come from the germline V gene. Between the trimmed V and J ends, which lost 3 bases and 0 bases, there was a span of 9 bases. Sequencing used PBMCs. The chain links TRBV25-1 to TRBJ2-1; D is ambiguous. The clonotype comes from a woman between 18 and 30 years old in good health and CMV-seronegative. CDR3 residues: CASSDSGLSYNEQFF. DNA for the CDR3: TGTGCCAGCAGTGATTCAGGTCTCTCCTACAATGAGCAGTTCTTC.